This T cell receptor (beta chain) originates from a study of blood T cell repertoires in COVID-19. As originally analysed: Counts of nucleated cells, estimated from reference gene primer amplification, were obtained. Using immunoSEQ multiplex PCR, the repertoire was profiled, and TCRdb retains in-frame clones only, with some absent. V, J and clone size derive from that table, while D and trimming were established from the DNA sequence. The sample contains about 270,000 clones, around 87% of which appear only once. This CDR3 has 15 amino acids. V was cut by 4 bases and J by 4 bases, with 14 bases left in between. CDR1 is SGHRS, CDR2 YFSETQ, per germline.

This TCR was sampled from a woman aged 50 to 65 with acute or convalescent COVID-19. This chain uses TRBV5-1 with TRBJ2-2; no reliable D call. The sample comprised peripheral blood. CDR3 residues: CASSRTSSATGELFF. CDR3 in DNA: TGCGCCAGCAGCCGCACCTCCAGCGCCACCGGGGAGCTGTTTTTT.